Below are 20 T cell receptor beta chains sequenced from a single sample in a study of human T cells and chemical hapten exposure. The time point denotes: pre-sensitization, week 0. Treatment reported: therapeutic diphenylcyclopropenone sensitization with weekly scalp DPC. Each CDR3 protein is one row after TCRdb ran MiXCR on the RACE reads. The sample includes 300,000 to 450,000 distinct CDR3 sequences, 4.5% to 5.5% of them seen just once. The sequences come from whole blood, collected in connection with sensitization to the hapten diphenylcyclopropenone (DPC). The receptor set was obtained from a woman aged 50 to 65 with alopecia areata. Some clones in this sample may be carry-over from other donors' samples.

This clonotype was observed many times. This chain connects TRBV20-1 to TRBJ2-5, with no clear D. CDR3 size: 13 residues. V gave up 4 bases and J gave up 4 bases, with 13 bases separating them. Looked up from germline, CDR1 is DFQATT and CDR2 is SNEGSKA (reference sequence). The chain's CDR3 is CSAMGRGRETQYF. In DNA, the CDR3 is TGCAGTGCTATGGGCAGAGGTAGAGAGACCCAGTACTTC.

This clonotype turned up a few times. An end of the junction does not agree with germline; a read error may underlie this. V usage is TRBV5-1 and J usage is TRBJ2-7, with 8 bases fitting TRBD2. Germline CDR1 SGHRS, CDR2 YFSETQ. The CDR3 consists of 12 residues. CDR3: CASSSAGAPSHF. The CDR3 DNA reads TGCGCCAGCAGCTCAGCGGGGGCCCCCTCCCACTTC.

The chain joins TRBV10-3 to TRBJ2-7, with D perhaps matching TRBD1 or TRBD2 (5 bases each). The CDR3 length is 14 residues. Germline loops: CDR1 ENHRY, CDR2 SYGVKD. Trimming cost V 5 bases and J 6 bases, with 17 bases left between them. CDR3 loop: CAISFSGTAGEQYF. CDR3 DNA sequence: TGTGCCATCAGTTTCTCCGGGACGGCCGGCGAGCAGTACTTC.

This clonotype came up many times. V and J are TRBV27 and TRBJ2-6, with D uncertain. Trimming pared 4 bases from V and 0 bases from J, leaving 10 bases between. This CDR3 is built from 16 residues. The germline gives CDR1 MNHEY, CDR2 SMNVEV (reference sequence). The CDR3 coding sequence is TGTGCCAGCAGTTCCCTGAGGTCCTCTGGGGCCAACGTCCTGACTTTC. This translates into CASSSLRSSGANVLTF.

This clonotype showed up many times. This chain's CDR3 is CASSPQVGNQPQHF. CDR3 bases: TGTGCCAGCAGTCCACAAGTCGGCAATCAGCCCCAGCATTTT. This chain joins TRBV12-3 or TRBV12-4 and TRBJ1-5; D is ambiguous. V gave up 5 bases and J gave up 2 bases, with 10 bases separating them. The CDR3 is 14 residues long.

This clonotype was recorded many times. The chain joins TRBV11-2 to TRBJ2-1; possible D gene TRBD2, 6 bases. The CDR3 contains 14 residues. Trimming pared 4 bases from V and 8 bases from J, leaving 15 bases between. The germline gives CDR1 SGHAT, CDR2 FQNNGV. CDR3 DNA sequence: TGTGCCAGCAGCTCCCAGACTAGTTCGGATGAGCAGTTCTTC. Amino acid sequence: CASSSQTSSDEQFF.

This clonotype was recorded at least ten times. V gene TRBV7-2 combines with J gene TRBJ2-7, with 7 nucleotides matching TRBD1. CDR3 size: 14 residues. The germline V gene encodes CDR1 SGHTA and CDR2 FQGNSA. Trimming took 3 bases from V and 5 from J; bases not matched to a gene: 7. In DNA form, the CDR3 reads TGTGCCAGCAGCTTTCGACAGGGATATAACGAGCAGTACTTC. It yields the protein CASSFRQGYNEQYF. Full variable domain (rest looked up from reference TRBV7-2 and TRBJ2-7): GAGVSQSPSNKVTEKGKDVELRCDPISGHTALYWYRQSLGQGLEFLIYFQGNSAPDKSGLPSDRFSAERTGGSVSTLTIQRTQQEDSAVYLCASSFRQGYNEQYFGPGTRLTVT.

This clonotype was detected ten times or more. The rearrangement joins TRBV20-1 to TRBJ2-3; no definite D call. Germline CDR1 reads DFQATT; CDR2 reads SNEGSKA (reference sequence). CDR3 length equals 14 residues. V lost 4 bases to trimming and J lost 0 bases, with 11 bases between them. The CDR3 DNA follows: TGCAGTGCTAAACCGGTATATAGCACAGATACGCAGTATTTT. It yields the protein CSAKPVYSTDTQYF.

This clonotype was seen repeatedly, ten times or more. This chain uses TRBV9 with TRBJ2-1; D is unclear. Trimming took 2 bases from V and 2 from J, leaving 8 bases between them. Germline V gene lookup returns CDR1 SGDLS and CDR2 YYNGEE. The CDR3 covers 14 residues. Here the CDR3 DNA reads TGTGCCAGCAGCGTTAACGCGCCCTACAATGAGCAGTTCTTC. Its translation is CASSVNAPYNEQFF.

This clonotype was counted many times. The chain combines TRBV28 with TRBJ1-1; TRBD1 is a possible D gene (6 bases). The V gene lost 7 bases and the J gene lost 3 bases, with 12 bases spanning the gap. This CDR3 spans 13 amino acids. Germline CDR1 is MDHEN and CDR2 is SYDVKM. CDR3 sequence reads: CASTVAGDTEAFF. CDR3 DNA sequence: TGTGCCAGCACGGTGGCAGGGGACACTGAAGCTTTCTTT. Full variable domain (outside the CDR3, taken from reference TRBV28 and TRBJ1-1): DVKVTQSSRYLVKRTGEKVFLECVQDMDHENMFWYRQDPGLGLRLIYFSYDVKMKEKGDIPEGYSVSREKKERFSLILESASTNQTSMYLCASTVAGDTEAFFGQGTRLTVV.

This clonotype was seen at least ten times. This sequence joins TRBV2 and TRBJ2-3; TRBD2 aligns across 8 bases. After removal of 4 bases from V and 1 base from J, the junction contained 7 bases not matched to a gene. This CDR3 region has 16 residues. Germline loops: CDR1 SNHLY, CDR2 FYNNEI. CDR3 amino acids: CASSAILAERTDTQYF. DNA for the CDR3: TGTGCCAGCAGTGCCATACTAGCGGAGCGCACAGATACGCAGTATTTT.

This clonotype has at least ten counts. The J gene is TRBJ2-1, the V gene TRBV5-1; perhaps TRBD1 as D (6 bases). V lost 4 bases and J lost 2, with 13 bases in between. The CDR3 runs 15 residues. Germline CDR1 SGHRS, CDR2 YFSETQ. This CDR3 is CASSTGQSTYNEQFF. The CDR3 DNA follows: TGCGCCAGCAGCACAGGACAGTCCACCTACAATGAGCAGTTCTTC.

The sample holds many counts of this clonotype. V and J are TRBV29-1 and TRBJ2-7, with a tentative D call TRBD1 (6 bases). The germline V and J ends were trimmed by 7 bases and 2 bases, with 15 bases remaining between them. The CDR3 sequence is 13 residues long. CDR1 SQVTM and CDR2 ANQGSEA come from the germline V gene. CDR3 bases: TGCAGCGAGGGGGAGTCCGTCACCTACGAGCAGTACTTC. Its translation is CSEGESVTYEQYF.

In its sample, this clonotype was seen many times. The chain links TRBV7-6 to TRBJ2-2; D not resolved. This CDR3 is 14 amino acids long. With 5 bases removed from V and 3 bases from J, the gap between germline ends came to 10 bases. Germline V gene sequence: CDR1 SGHVS, CDR2 FNYEAQ. CDR3 bases: TGTGCCAGCAGCGCAGACTTAGACACCGGGGAGCTGTTTTTT. Translating gives CASSADLDTGELFF. Full variable domain (remainder filled in from reference TRBV7-6 and TRBJ2-2): GAGVSQSPRYKVTKRGQDVALRCDPISGHVSLYWYRQALGQGPEFLTYFNYEAQQDKSGLPNDRFSAERPEGSISTLTIQRTEQRDSAMYRCASSADLDTGELFFGEGSRLTVL.

In its sample, this clonotype was seen many times. The V and J genes are TRBV29-1 and TRBJ2-1; 8 bases line up with TRBD1. Germline loops: CDR1 SQVTM, CDR2 ANQGSEA. CDR3 length: 15 residues. Trimming cost V 0 bases and J 10 bases; bases outside gene matches: 11. Written as DNA, the CDR3 is TGCAGCGTTGAAGACTCCAGGGGGCCCCCCGACGAGCAGTTCTTC. Translated, it gives CSVEDSRGPPDEQFF.

This clonotype showed up just a few times. The chain joins TRBV6-1 to TRBJ1-1, with 10 bases lining up with TRBD1. Per germline, CDR1 MNHNS and CDR2 SASEGT. This CDR3 spans 13 amino acids. The ends lost 8 bases at V and 4 bases at J; junction bases unmatched: 4. The CDR3 DNA reads TGTGCCAGCGGGAGGGACAGGGGCACTGAAGCTTTCTTT. Translating gives CASGRDRGTEAFF.

This clonotype was seen repeatedly, ten times or more. The J gene is TRBJ2-3, the V gene TRBV20-1; a weak D match, TRBD2 (6 bases). Germline V gives CDR1 DFQATT, CDR2 SNEGSKA (reference sequence). V was shortened by 7 bases and J by 4 bases, with 12 bases between the two germline ends. The CDR3 consists of 12 residues. The CDR3 protein is CSVHRGADTQYF. CDR3 sequence (DNA): TGCAGTGTGCACCGCGGGGCAGATACGCAGTATTTT.

This clonotype was detected ten times or more. V is TRBV12-3 or TRBV12-4 and J is TRBJ2-1; weak D call: TRBD2 (5 bases). Between the trimmed V and J ends, which lost 3 bases and 8 bases, there was a span of 14 bases. The CDR3 runs to 14 residues. The CDR3 loop is CASSLIHYGDEQFF. CDR3 DNA sequence: TGTGCCAGCAGTTTGATTCACTACGGGGATGAGCAGTTCTTC.

This clonotype was detected many times. DNA for the CDR3: TGTGCCAGCAGTGAATCGGAGACTCGAGGACGGTGGGGTGAAAAACTGTTTTTT. This encodes CASSESETRGRWGEKLFF. The genes are TRBV25-1 and TRBJ1-4; D unresolved. The V gene lost 1 base and the J gene lost 7 bases, with 22 bases spanning the gap. The CDR3 has 18 amino acids. Germline values: CDR1 MGHDK, CDR2 SYGVNS. The full variable domain, completed using reference TRBV25-1 and TRBJ1-4, is EADIYQTPRYLVIGTGKKITLECSQTMGHDKMYWYQQDPGMELHLIHYSYGVNSTEKGDLSSESTVSRIRTEHFPLTLESARPSHTSQYLCASSESETRGRWGEKLFFGSGTQLSVL.

This clonotype showed up many times. The chain couples TRBV9 to TRBJ2-7; a weak D match, TRBD2 (6 bases). Germline CDR1 reads SGDLS; CDR2 reads YYNGEE. There are 13 residues in the CDR3. The V end was cut by 3 bases, the J end by 5 bases, with 12 bases between. The CDR3 DNA sequence: TGTGCCAGCAGCGCCCAACTAGCCCACGAGCAGTACTTC. Its translation is CASSAQLAHEQYF.